One and the same sample provided the 10 T cell receptor beta chains below, sequenced in a study of T cell repertoires in cytomegalovirus infection. TCRdb independently ran MiXCR on the reads; one entry per CDR3 protein. The profile shows some 400,000 distinct CDR3 sequences, around a sixth of them singletons. Sequenced input: PBMCs. These receptor sequences come from a human donor in good health (CMV status not recorded). Some clones in this sample may be carry-over from other donors' samples.

This clonotype was counted many times. The V call is TRBV7-2, the J call TRBJ1-5; TRBD1 matches 7 bases. The CDR3 contains 16 residues. Looked up from germline, CDR1 is SGHTA and CDR2 is FQGNSA. The ends lost 5 bases at V and 6 bases at J; junction bases unmatched: 13. CDR3 sequence (DNA): TGTGCCAGCAGCCCACGGACAGGAGGCCTTCCTCAGCCCCAGCATTTT. Protein product: CASSPRTGGLPQPQHF.

The chain recombines TRBV29-1 with TRBJ2-7, with TRBD1 matching over 8 bases. CDR1 is SQVTM and CDR2 is ANQGSEA in the germline V gene. With V trimmed by 4 bases and J by 4 bases, 6 bases remained unmatched. The CDR3 loop spans 13 amino acids. The DNA for the CDR3 is TGCAGCGTTGTGGGCAGGGGGCCTTACGAGCAGTACTTC. Protein sequence: CSVVGRGPYEQYF.

This clonotype came up a few times. The rearrangement links TRBV6-2 or TRBV6-3 to TRBJ1-1; D is perhaps TRBD1 (5 bases). Between the trimmed V and J ends, which lost 5 bases and 3 bases, there was a span of 13 bases. Germline V gives CDR1 MNHEY, CDR2 SVGEGT. CDR3 length: 14 residues. Written as DNA, the CDR3 is TGTGCCAGCAGTGCCCGGGACCCCTACACTGAAGCTTTCTTT. This translates into CASSARDPYTEAFF.

The chain joins TRBV19 to TRBJ1-5, with 9 bases identical to TRBD1. V was clipped by 8 bases and J by 3 bases; unmatched bases: 8. The germline V gene encodes CDR1 LNHDA and CDR2 SQIVND (reference sequence). The CDR3 has 15 amino acids. DNA for the CDR3: TGTGCCAGTTCGAGGGACAGGGTTAACAATCAGCCCCAGCATTTT. It encodes CASSRDRVNNQPQHF.

The chain employs TRBV20-1 and TRBJ2-5, with 11 bases that match TRBD2. Germline-derived CDR1 and CDR2 are DFQATT and SNEGSKA (reference sequence). Trimming removed 3 bases from V and 1 base from J; junction bases left unmatched: 4. This CDR3 contains 15 residues. The CDR3 nucleotides are TGCAGTGCTAGCCCGACTAGCGGGATCCAAGAGACCCAGTACTTC. Translated: CSASPTSGIQETQYF.

This clonotype was seen a handful of times. The chain is built from TRBV27 and TRBJ2-7, with TRBD2 matching over 9 bases. Trimming removed 11 bases from V and 3 bases from J; junction bases left unmatched: 8. The CDR3 sequence is 13 residues long. Germline V gene sequence: CDR1 MNHEY, CDR2 SMNVEV (reference sequence). The CDR3 protein is CASKTSGNYEQYF. DNA for the CDR3: TGTGCCTCCAAGACTAGCGGCAACTACGAGCAGTACTTC.

This clonotype was recorded a few times. The V call is TRBV7-2, the J call TRBJ2-7; 7 bases map to TRBD2. Germline CDR1 SGHTA, CDR2 FQGNSA. There are 16 residues in the CDR3. V dropped 3 bases and J dropped 8; count of bases not matched to a gene: 16. The CDR3 protein is CASSFRGGEGSGKQYF. CDR3 bases: TGTGCCAGCAGCTTCCGAGGAGGGGAGGGCTCTGGAAAGCAGTACTTC.

The table lists this clonotype with many counts. V and J are TRBV6-1 and TRBJ2-1; 10 nucleotides line up with TRBD2. The CDR3 sequence is 15 residues long. Trimming at V came to 8 bases and at J to 3 bases, leaving 7 bases not matched to a gene. Germline V gives CDR1 MNHNS, CDR2 SASEGT. The CDR3 is CASVLAGGVYNEQFF. CDR3 sequence (DNA): TGTGCCAGCGTTTTAGCGGGGGGCGTCTACAATGAGCAGTTCTTC.

This chain links TRBV29-1 with TRBJ1-2, with D uncertain. This CDR3 comprises 14 residues. Trimming took 3 bases from V and 6 from J, leaving 17 bases between them. Germline V gene lookup returns CDR1 SQVTM and CDR2 ANQGSEA. The CDR3 bases are TGCAGCGTTGACGGACGTATCGGGAGCGATGGCTACACCTTC. Protein product: CSVDGRIGSDGYTF.

Comments on this clonotype: Here the CDR3 omits its conserved ending phenylalanine or tryptophan, so a read error is the likely source. The V and J genes are TRBV20-1 and TRBJ2-7; D may be TRBD2 (5 bases). Germline-derived CDR1 and CDR2 are DFQATT and SNEGSKA (reference sequence). The CDR3 length is 14 residues. The V end was cut by 6 bases, the J end by 3 bases, with 18 bases between. The CDR3 bases are TGCAGTGCGAAGAAGGCGGGCCCGGGCTACGAGCAGTACTTA. This translates into CSAKKAGPGYEQYL.